This TCR beta chain was profiled in a study of T cell responses to AZD1222 COVID-19 vaccine. This table comes from immunoSEQ multiplex PCR, and its TCRdb copy is limited to in-frame clones, with some not included. The sample contains 90,000 to 150,000 clones, more than 75% of which appear only once. Notes on the study in general: Donors were largely white British and mainly female; clonal diversity was possibly underestimated. Repertoires in all cases were sampled only once the peak T cell response had passed.

The CDR3 runs 11 residues. Germline lookup yields CDR1 DFQATT and CDR2 SNEGSKA (reference sequence). The V end lost 6 bases, the J end lost 4 bases, and 10 bases lay between the germline ends. Remarks on this clone: Its specificity is unknown. Distinct nucleotide sequences in the sample also encode this CDR3.

This specimen was peripheral blood, taken on day 0 of AZD1222 vaccination. This sequence joins TRBV20-1 and TRBJ2-7; D perhaps matches TRBD1 (6 bases). This clonotype was sampled from an adult in good health. CDR3 protein: CSARGGYEQYF. The DNA for the CDR3 is TGCAGTGCCCGAGGGGGTTACGAGCAGTACTTC.